These 8 T cell receptor beta chains originate from one sample sequenced in a study of identical twins. MiXCR, applied by TCRdb to the 5' RACE reads, yields one record per CDR3 protein. This repertoire shows approximately 700,000 distinct CDR3 sequences, around 6% found once; its top ten account for 1.5% to 2%. Sample: naive T cells sorted from blood. All receptors derive from a man younger than 30 in good health.

This clonotype was recorded at least ten times. The chain uses TRBV15 and TRBJ2-3; possible D gene TRBD1, 5 bases. Trimming took off 1 base at V and 6 bases at J, with 11 bases between the two ends. Germline CDR1 is LNHNV and CDR2 is YYDKDF (reference sequence). The CDR3 runs to 14 residues. Here the CDR3 reads CATSRGVGADTQYF. The CDR3 bases are TGTGCCACCAGCAGAGGTGTAGGGGCCGATACGCAGTATTTT. The whole variable domain, remainder taken from reference TRBV15 and TRBJ2-3, is DAMVIQNPRYQVTQFGKPVTLSCSQTLNHNVMYWYQQKSSQAPKLLFHYYDKDFNNEADTPDNFQSRRPNTSFCFLDIRSPGLGDTAMYLCATSRGVGADTQYFGPGTRLTVL.

This clonotype appeared a few times. The genes are TRBV6-2 or TRBV6-3 and TRBJ1-5; the match to TRBD1 covers 10 bases. The V gene end was trimmed by 2 bases and the J gene end by 6 bases; junction bases not matched to a gene: 4. CDR1 and CDR2 from the germline V gene are MNHEY and SVGEGT. There are 15 residues in the CDR3. CDR3 sequence reads: CASSYDRGLFQPQHF. The CDR3 nucleotides read TGTGCCAGCAGTTACGACAGGGGGCTATTTCAGCCCCAGCATTTT.

This clonotype was observed a few times. The chain carries TRBV18 and TRBJ1-1; D might be TRBD1 (5 bases). Germline values: CDR1 KGHSH, CDR2 LQKENI. This CDR3 contains 15 residues. Trimming removed 1 base at V and 2 bases at J, with 11 bases between. For the CDR3, the DNA is TGTGCCAGCTCACCACAGGGTGGGGGAAACACTGAAGCTTTCTTT. This codes for CASSPQGGGNTEAFF.

V usage is TRBV7-3 and J usage is TRBJ1-1; no clear D. The germline gives CDR1 SGHTA, CDR2 FQGTGA. This CDR3 spans 13 amino acids. V was shortened by 5 bases and J by 0 bases, with 7 bases between the two germline ends. The CDR3 sequence is CASSPHLNTEAFF. DNA for the CDR3: TGTGCCAGCAGCCCACACTTGAACACTGAAGCTTTCTTT.

The V and J genes are TRBV12-3 or TRBV12-4 and TRBJ2-3; tentatively, D is TRBD2 (5 bases). Trimming took off 6 bases at V and 4 bases at J, with 17 bases between the two ends. The CDR3 consists of 15 residues. The CDR3 region is CASSLTGIGADTQYF. Written as DNA, the CDR3 is TGTGCCAGCAGCTTGACGGGGATTGGGGCAGATACGCAGTATTTT.

This chain joins TRBV3-1 and TRBJ2-5; possibly TRBD2 for D (6 bases). The CDR3 is 18 residues long. The germline V and J ends were trimmed by 1 base and 0 bases, with 18 bases remaining between them. Germline V gives CDR1 LGHDT, CDR2 YNNKEL (reference sequence). CDR3 nucleotide sequence: TGTGCCAGCAGCCAAGTCGTTCTAGCGCCTACGGACCAAGAGACCCAGTACTTC. This translates into CASSQVVLAPTDQETQYF.

In its sample, this clonotype was seen a few times. The chain has TRBV6-1 and TRBJ2-7; 8 nucleotides agree with TRBD2. Germline CDR1 and CDR2: MNHNS and SASEGT. This CDR3 has 16 residues. J lost 2 bases, V lost 5 bases, and 11 bases had no gene match. Written as DNA, the CDR3 is TGTGCCAGCAGTCCCCTTAGCGGGGCGTCGGCCTACGAGCAGTACTTC. As protein: CASSPLSGASAYEQYF.

This clonotype was recorded many times. The chain uses TRBV20-1 and TRBJ2-1, with 7 bases fitting TRBD2. The V gene end was trimmed by 3 bases and the J gene end by 4 bases; junction bases not matched to a gene: 6. The CDR3 covers 14 residues. The germline CDR1 and CDR2 sequences are DFQATT and SNEGSKA (reference sequence). The CDR3 spells CSARPWEGYNEQFF. The CDR3 nucleotides read TGCAGTGCTAGGCCGTGGGAGGGTTACAATGAGCAGTTCTTC.